What follows is one TCR beta chain and its context. This specimen comes from a study of technical replicates of blood from a few donors. Repertoires were generated with immunoSEQ multiplex PCR, while TCRdb's copy carries only in-frame clones and drops some. In the table there are more than 9,000 clones, about 94% of which are singletons. Material for sequencing was PBMCs. This TCR came from a human donor in good health.

CDR3: CASSEAGTGSYEQYF. The CDR3 region has the DNA TGTGCCAGCAGTGAAGCGGGGACAGGTTCCTACGAGCAGTACTTC. The J gene is TRBJ2-7, the V gene TRBV6-1; 8 nucleotides line up with TRBD1. V lost 0 bases to trimming and J lost 1 base; unmatched junction nucleotides: 2. CDR1 and CDR2 (germline): MNHNS, SASEGT. The CDR3 contains 15 residues.